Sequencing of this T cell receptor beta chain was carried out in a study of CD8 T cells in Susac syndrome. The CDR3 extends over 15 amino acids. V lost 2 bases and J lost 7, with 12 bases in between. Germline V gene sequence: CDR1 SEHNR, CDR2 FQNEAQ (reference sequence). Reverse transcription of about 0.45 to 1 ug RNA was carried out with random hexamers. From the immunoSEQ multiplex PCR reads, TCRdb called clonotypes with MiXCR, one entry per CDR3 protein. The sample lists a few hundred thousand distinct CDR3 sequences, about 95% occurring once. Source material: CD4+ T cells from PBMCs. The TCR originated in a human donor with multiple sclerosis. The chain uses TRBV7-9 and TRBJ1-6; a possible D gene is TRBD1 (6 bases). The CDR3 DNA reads TGTGCCAGCAGCTTAATCGGGCAGGGGAATTCACCCCTCCACTTT. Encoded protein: CASSLIGQGNSPLHF.